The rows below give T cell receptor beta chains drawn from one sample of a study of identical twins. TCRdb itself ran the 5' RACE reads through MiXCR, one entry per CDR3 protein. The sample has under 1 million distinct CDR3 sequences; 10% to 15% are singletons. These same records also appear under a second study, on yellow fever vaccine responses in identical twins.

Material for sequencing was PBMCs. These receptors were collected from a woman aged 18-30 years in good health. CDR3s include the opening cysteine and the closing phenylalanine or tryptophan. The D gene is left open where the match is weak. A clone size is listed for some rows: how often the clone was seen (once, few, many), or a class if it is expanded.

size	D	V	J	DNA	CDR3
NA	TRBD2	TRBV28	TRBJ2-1	TGTGCCAGCTGCGGCGGGAGGGCCTTGAACAATGAGCAGTTCTTC	CASCGGRALNNEQFF
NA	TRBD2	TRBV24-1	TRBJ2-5	TGTGCCACCAGTGATCCGTCTACTAGCGCCGAGACCCAGTACTTC	CATSDPSTSAETQYF
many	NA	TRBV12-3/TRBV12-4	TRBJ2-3	TGTGCCAGCAGTTTAGCGGGACGAGATACGCAGTATTTT	CASSLAGRDTQYF
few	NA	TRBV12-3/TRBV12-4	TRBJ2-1	TGTGCCAGCAGTTTTGTGACAGGGAGGGGGAATGAGCAGTTCTTC	CASSFVTGRGNEQFF
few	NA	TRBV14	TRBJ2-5	TGTGCCAGGCCGGGACTGGGCCAAGAGACCCAGTACTTC	CARPGLGQETQYF
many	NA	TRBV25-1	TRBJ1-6	TGTGCCAGCAGTGAATCCCAGGGGCCCCTTGGTTCACCCCTCCACTTT	CASSESQGPLGSPLHF
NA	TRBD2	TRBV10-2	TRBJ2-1	TGCGCCAGCAGGCCCGTAACTAGCGGGACCGACAATGAGCAGTTCTTC	CASRPVTSGTDNEQFF
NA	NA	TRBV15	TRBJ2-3	TGTGCCACCAGCAGAGATACAAATCTCGATACGCAGTATTTT	CATSRDTNLDTQYF
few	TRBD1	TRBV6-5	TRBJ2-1	TGTGCCAGCAGTTACATTACAGGGGCCTACAATGAGCAGTTCTTC	CASSYITGAYNEQFF
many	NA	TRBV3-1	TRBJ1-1	TGTGCCAGCAGCCAGGGGACCACTGAAGCTTTCTTT	CASSQGTTEAFF
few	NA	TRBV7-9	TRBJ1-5	TGTGCCAGCAGCTTCGGAAAGGGCGATCAGCCCCAGCATTTT	CASSFGKGDQPQHF
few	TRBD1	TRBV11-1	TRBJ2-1	TGTGCCAGCAGCGACCGGGACAGCTCCTACAATGAGCAGTTCTTC	CASSDRDSSYNEQFF
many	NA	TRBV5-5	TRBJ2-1	TGTGCCAGCAGCTCGCCCCAAAGGGGGAATGAGCAGTTCTTC	CASSSPQRGNEQFF
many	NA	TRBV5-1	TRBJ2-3	TGCGCCAGCAGCTCGGGACCGAGCACAGATACGCAGTATTTT	CASSSGPSTDTQYF
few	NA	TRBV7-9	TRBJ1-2	TGTGCCAGCAGCTTAGTTCTGGGGGATTCTGGCTACACCTTC	CASSLVLGDSGYTF
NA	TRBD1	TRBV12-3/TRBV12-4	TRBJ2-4	TGTGCCAGCAGCCCAGAGGGGGCTCTAGCCAAAAACATTCAGTACTTC	CASSPEGALAKNIQYF
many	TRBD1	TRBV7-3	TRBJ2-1	TGTGCCAGCAGCTTCGGTCAGGGGGACAATGAGCAGTTCTTC	CASSFGQGDNEQFF
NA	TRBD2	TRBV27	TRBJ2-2	TGTGCCAGCAGCCCAGCGGGGGCCAACACCGGGGAGCTGTTTTTT	CASSPAGANTGELFF
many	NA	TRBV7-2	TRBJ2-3	TGTGCCAGCAGCTTGACCCTTGCAGGAGGTACGCAGTATTTT	CASSLTLAGGTQYF
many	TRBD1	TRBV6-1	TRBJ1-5	TGTGCCAGCAGTGTCGGGACAGGCAATCAGCCCCAGCATTTT	CASSVGTGNQPQHF
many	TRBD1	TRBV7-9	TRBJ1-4	TGTGCCAGCAGCTATGACAGGGGGACTAATGAAAAACTGTTTTTT	CASSYDRGTNEKLFF
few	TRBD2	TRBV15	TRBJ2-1	TGTGCCACCAGCAGAGATGCCACTAGCGGGAGTTTCCATGAGCAGTTCTTC	CATSRDATSGSFHEQFF
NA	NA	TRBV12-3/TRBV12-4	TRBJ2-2	TGTGCCAGCAGTTTAATGTCAGGGGGGACCGGGGAGCTGTTTTTT	CASSLMSGGTGELFF
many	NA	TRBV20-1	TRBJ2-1	TGCAGTGCTACCGTCCCACTACCCTTTTCTACTGGTGAGCAGTTCTTC	CSATVPLPFSTGEQFF
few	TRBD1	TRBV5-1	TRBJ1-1	TGCGCCAGCAGCGAGGACAGGGGCCAGAATATGAACACTGAAGCTTTCTTT	CASSEDRGQNMNTEAFF
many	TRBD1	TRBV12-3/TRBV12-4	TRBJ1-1	TGTGCCAGCTCACCCGGGACAGTAGGTAATTGGAACACTGAAGCTTTCTTT	CASSPGTVGNWNTEAFF
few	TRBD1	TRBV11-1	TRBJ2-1	TGTGCCAGCAGCGTACACAGGGGCCCCTTCAATGAGCAGTTCTTC	CASSVHRGPFNEQFF
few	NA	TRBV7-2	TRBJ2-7	TGTGCCAGCAGCTTAGCGGGAACGAGCGCCTACGAGCAGTACTTC	CASSLAGTSAYEQYF
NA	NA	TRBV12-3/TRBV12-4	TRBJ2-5	TGTGCCAGCAGTTCGGGACACAACCAAGAGACCCAGTACTTC	CASSSGHNQETQYF
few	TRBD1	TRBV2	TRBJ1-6	TGTGCCAGCAGCGCCCAGGGACAGGGTAATTCACCCCTCCACTTT	CASSAQGQGNSPLHF
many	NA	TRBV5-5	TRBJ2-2	TGTGCCAGCAGCTTGGGGCCCACCGGGGAGCTGTTTTTT	CASSLGPTGELFF
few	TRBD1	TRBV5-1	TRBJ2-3	TGCGCCAGCAGCTTGGGGACAGGGTTGACCGCAGATACGCAGTATTTT	CASSLGTGLTADTQYF
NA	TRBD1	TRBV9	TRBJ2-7	TGTGCCAGCAGCGTACAGGGGGCTTTATACGAGCAGTACTTC	CASSVQGALYEQYF
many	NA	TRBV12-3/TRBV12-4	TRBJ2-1	TGTGCCAGCAGGCGGGGAAATGAGCAGTTCTTC	CASRRGNEQFF
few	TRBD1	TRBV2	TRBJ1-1	TGTGCCAGCATACCTCCGGGACAGGGAAACATGAACACTGAAGCTTTCTTT	CASIPPGQGNMNTEAFF
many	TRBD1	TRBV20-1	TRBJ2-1	TGCAGTGCCCGGACAGGGTGGAATGAGCAGTTCTTC	CSARTGWNEQFF
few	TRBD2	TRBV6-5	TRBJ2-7	TGTGCCAGCAGTTTAGCGGGAGGATCGGGTGAGCAGTACTTC	CASSLAGGSGEQYF
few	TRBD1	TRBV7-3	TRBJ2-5	TGTGCCAGCAGCCCTAAAGGGACAGGGGGTCAAGAGACCCAGTACTTC	CASSPKGTGGQETQYF
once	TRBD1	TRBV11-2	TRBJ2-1	TGTGCCAGCAGCTTAGTGGACAGGGTGGGCAATGAGCAGTTCTTC	CASSLVDRVGNEQFF
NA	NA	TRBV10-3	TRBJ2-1	TGTGCCATCGCCGGGACATCCAACAATGAGCAGTTCTTC	CAIAGTSNNEQFF
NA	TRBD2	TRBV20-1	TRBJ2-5	TGCAGTGCTAATAGCGGGAGGGCCGATCAAGAGACCCAGTACTTC	CSANSGRADQETQYF
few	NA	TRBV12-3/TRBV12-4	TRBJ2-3	TGTGCCAGCAGTCCCGAATATGCTAGCACAGATACGCAGTATTTT	CASSPEYASTDTQYF
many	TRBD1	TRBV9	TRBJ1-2	TGTGCCAGCAGCGTCGGACAGGACTATGGCTACACCTTC	CASSVGQDYGYTF
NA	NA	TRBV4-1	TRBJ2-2	TGCGCCAGCAGCCACCCCGGTCCCACCGGGGAGCTGTTTTTT	CASSHPGPTGELFF
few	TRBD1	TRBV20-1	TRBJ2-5	TGCAGTGCTAGACCAAACAGGACAGGGGAGGTCGAGACCCAGTACTTC	CSARPNRTGEVETQYF
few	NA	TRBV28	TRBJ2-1	TGTGCCAGCAGCACTCACCCTGAGCAGTTCTTC	CASSTHPEQFF
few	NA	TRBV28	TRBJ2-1	TGTGCCAGCAGCGCCGAGGTGGGAGTTTACTATGAGCAGTTCTTC	CASSAEVGVYYEQFF
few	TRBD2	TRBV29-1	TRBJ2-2	TGCAGCGTTCTAACTAGCGGAACCGGGGAGCTGTTTTTT	CSVLTSGTGELFF
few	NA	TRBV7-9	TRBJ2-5	TGTGCCAGCAGCTTCGTGGGCGAGACCCAGTACTTC	CASSFVGETQYF
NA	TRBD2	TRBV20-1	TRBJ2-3	TGCAGTGCTAGAGCCCAGGGGAAAGCGGGGGGGCGGACAGATACGCAGTATTTT	CSARAQGKAGGRTDTQYF
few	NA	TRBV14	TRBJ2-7	TGTGCCAGCAGCCAAAACAGGAGAAGCGAGCAGTACTTC	CASSQNRRSEQYF
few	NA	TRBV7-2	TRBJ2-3	TGTGCCAGCGAACAGGGATTTCTCACAGATACGCAGTATTTT	CASEQGFLTDTQYF
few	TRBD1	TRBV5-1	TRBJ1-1	TGCGCCAGCAGCGGCGACAGGGGGGCGACTGAAGCTTTCTTT	CASSGDRGATEAFF
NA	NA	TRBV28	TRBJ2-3	TGTGCCAGCAGTTACGACCCCCCTAGCACAGATACGCAGTATTTT	CASSYDPPSTDTQYF
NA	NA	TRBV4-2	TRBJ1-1	TGTGCCAGCAGCCAAGGGCGCCGGCCGGGAGCTTTCTTT	CASSQGRRPGAFF